This T cell receptor (beta chain) appears in the sequencing data of a study of blood T cell repertoires in COVID-19. Either two negative PCRs, clearance, or symptom resolution qualified Cohort 3 donors as recovered. The repertoire was sequenced with immunoSEQ multiplex PCR; TCRdb's copy has only in-frame clones and lacks some. There are 200,000 to 250,000 clones in the sample; 70% to 90% occur only once, and less than 14% lies in the top ten. The CDR3 loop spans 16 amino acids. CDR1 and CDR2 (germline): LGHNA, YNFKEQ. V shed 1 base, J shed 2 bases, and the junction held 4 bases outside the gene matches.

Sequenced sample: PBMCs or T cells enriched from blood (not recorded which). This chain connects TRBV4-2 to TRBJ2-7, with 11 bases matching TRBD2. The receptor was isolated from a man aged 25-45 years who had recovered from COVID-19. The chain's CDR3 is CASSQGGTSGPYEQYF. The CDR3 DNA is TGTGCCAGCAGCCAAGGCGGGACTAGCGGACCCTACGAGCAGTACTTC.